Shown below are 17 T cell receptor beta chains from a single sample sequenced in a study of long-term antiretroviral therapy in people with HIV. Survey-level resolution applied to immunoSEQ assay v3.0. Libraries were prepared by immunoSEQ multiplex PCR; TCRdb keeps only in-frame clonotypes and omits some of them. The table records 29,000 or so clones, around 93% of them present only once. The sample here was unsorted PBMCs, taken just over 7.2 years after starting antiretroviral therapy. These receptors were collected from a middle-aged man with HIV.

This chain links TRBV28 with TRBJ2-2; D not certain. This CDR3 is built from 16 residues. Germline V gives CDR1 MDHEN, CDR2 SYDVKM. Deletions cut 2 bases from V and 4 bases from J, with 14 bases between. In DNA, the CDR3 is TGTGCCAGCAGTTTACTTGATAGGGCGGTCACCGGGGAGCTGTTTTTT. This gives the protein CASSLLDRAVTGELFF.

The chain combines TRBV10-2 with TRBJ1-1; D perhaps matches TRBD1 (5 bases). The germline CDR1 and CDR2 sequences are WSHSY and SAAADI. This CDR3 has 15 amino acids. Between the trimmed V and J ends, which lost 3 bases and 5 bases, there was a span of 16 bases. The CDR3 nucleotides read TGCGCCAGCAGTGACTTTAGAAGGGGAAGGACTGAAGCTTTCTTT. Translating it yields CASSDFRRGRTEAFF.

This sequence joins TRBV2 and TRBJ2-2; TRBD1 matches at 9 bases. Trimming took 10 bases from V and 6 from J; bases not matched to a gene: 12. Germline values: CDR1 SNHLY, CDR2 FYNNEI. CDR3 length: 15 amino acids. CDR3 loop: CAIPKERQGAGELFF. The CDR3 region has the DNA TGTGCCATCCCCAAGGAGAGACAGGGGGCCGGGGAGCTGTTTTTT. The entire variable domain, with the rest obtained from reference TRBV2 and TRBJ2-2, is as follows: EPEVTQTPSHQVTQMGQEVILRCVPISNHLYFYWYRQILGQKVEFLVSFYNNEISEKSEIFDDQFSVERPDGSNFTLKIRSTKLEDSAMYFCAIPKERQGAGELFFGEGSRLTVL.

The chain joins TRBV5-1 to TRBJ2-2, with D perhaps matching TRBD2 (6 bases). Germline-derived CDR1 and CDR2 are SGHRS and YFSETQ. The CDR3 is 14 amino acids. Trimming removed 5 bases from V and 8 bases from J, with 16 bases in between. This CDR3 is CASSGTLGSGELFF. The CDR3, as DNA: TGCGCCAGCAGTGGGACTCTAGGATCTGGGGAGCTGTTTTTT.

The V gene is TRBV6-1, the J gene TRBJ1-3; TRBD1 might be the D (5 bases). Germline V gene sequence: CDR1 MNHNS, CDR2 SASEGT. Trimming shortened V by 1 base and J by 9 bases, and 13 bases separated the two germline ends. The CDR3 consists of 14 residues. The CDR3 loop is CASSEEPTRVTIYF. The CDR3 region has the DNA TGTGCCAGCAGTGAAGAACCTACCAGGGTCACCATATATTTT.

Written as DNA, the CDR3 is TGTGCCAGCAGTGAGGTTGGAAACACCATATATTTT. Translating it yields CASSEVGNTIYF. The V and J genes are TRBV6-1 and TRBJ1-3, with D uncertain. V lost 3 bases and J 3 bases, leaving 3 bases between the germline ends. Germline V lookup: CDR1 MNHNS, CDR2 SASEGT. The CDR3 has 12 amino acids.

V and J are TRBV28 and TRBJ1-3, with D unclear. The V and J ends lost 1 base and 1 base respectively, with 11 bases between them. This CDR3 is built from 16 residues. Germline V gene sequence: CDR1 MDHEN, CDR2 SYDVKM. CDR3 protein: CASSLLDGRSGNTIYF. In DNA form, the CDR3 reads TGTGCCAGCAGTTTATTGGACGGCAGATCTGGAAACACCATATATTTT. The full variable domain, in which reference TRBV28 and TRBJ1-3 provide the parts outside the CDR3, is DVKVTQSSRYLVKRTGEKVFLECVQDMDHENMFWYRQDPGLGLRLIYFSYDVKMKEKGDIPEGYSVSREKKERFSLILESASTNQTSMYLCASSLLDGRSGNTIYFGEGSWLTVV.

In DNA form, the CDR3 reads TGTGCCACCGCGGTTGGGCAAGGGGCCAACGTCCTGACTTTC. Its protein product is CATAVGQGANVLTF. The chain recombines TRBV6-5 with TRBJ2-6, with unresolved D. V shed 10 bases and J shed 4 bases, with 14 bases lying between them. There are 14 residues in the CDR3. Germline V gives CDR1 MNHEY, CDR2 SVGAGI.

The genes are TRBV19 and TRBJ2-7; D gene uncertain. The CDR3 has 13 amino acids. V dropped 6 bases and J dropped 0 bases, with 9 bases sitting between them. Looked up from germline, CDR1 is LNHDA and CDR2 is SQIVND (reference sequence). In DNA form, the CDR3 reads TGTGCCAGTAGCGGTGACAACTCCTACGAGCAGTACTTC. Amino acids: CASSGDNSYEQYF.

The chain has TRBV25-1 and TRBJ1-1, with D perhaps TRBD1 (5 bases). The CDR3 runs to 16 residues. V lost 0 bases, J lost 1 base, and 12 bases lay in between. The germline V gene encodes CDR1 MGHDK and CDR2 SYGVNS. The CDR3 spells CASSEYEGSTNTEAFF. For the CDR3, the DNA is TGTGCCAGCAGTGAATACGAGGGGAGCACGAACACTGAAGCTTTCTTT.

The chain combines TRBV28 with TRBJ1-6; D not certain. Germline lookup yields CDR1 MDHEN and CDR2 SYDVKM. The CDR3 is 18 residues long. V shed 4 bases and J shed 7 bases, with 23 bases lying between them. In DNA, the CDR3 is TGTGCCAGCAGTTCCCAGTGGCCCGGGCTTGGGGTAAATTCACCCCTCCACTTT. Translation gives CASSSQWPGLGVNSPLHF.

The chain links TRBV5-1 to TRBJ2-1; 9 bases line up with TRBD1. The germline CDR1 and CDR2 sequences are SGHRS and YFSETQ. V lost 5 bases, J lost 5 bases, and 8 bases stayed unmatched. The CDR3 contains 15 residues. The CDR3 coding sequence is TGCGCCAGCAGTGGTGCGACAGGGGGAGACAATGAGCAGTTCTTC. Translation: CASSGATGGDNEQFF.

The CDR3 DNA is TGTGCCAGCAGTTTCTTCTCCACGAACACCGGGGAGCTGTTTTTT. It is translated as CASSFFSTNTGELFF. The chain has TRBV27 and TRBJ2-2; D gene ambiguous. Trimming took 3 bases from V and 0 from J, leaving 8 bases between them. There are 15 residues in the CDR3. CDR1 and CDR2 (germline): MNHEY, SMNVEV (reference sequence).

This clone has only a few counts. CDR3 in DNA: TGTGCCAGCAGTTCAGCAGGGGGTTCAGGAGAAAAACTGTTTTTT. Translating gives CASSSAGGSGEKLFF. V gene TRBV27 combines with J gene TRBJ1-4; 7 bases agree with TRBD1. Germline CDR1 is MNHEY and CDR2 is SMNVEV (reference sequence). V lost 4 bases and J lost 8; bases outside the gene matches: 10. This CDR3 spans 15 amino acids.

The J gene is TRBJ2-3, the V gene TRBV11-2, with 10 bases lining up with TRBD2. This CDR3 has 15 residues. After removal of 3 bases from V and 8 bases from J, the junction contained 8 bases not matched to a gene. The V gene's germline CDR1 is SGHAT and CDR2 FQNNGV. CDR3 residues: CASSLTSGSSGTQYF. The CDR3 nucleotides are TGTGCCAGCAGCTTGACTAGCGGGTCAAGTGGTACGCAGTATTTT.

The V gene is TRBV19, the J gene TRBJ2-7; 8 positions agree with TRBD1. Germline-derived CDR1 and CDR2 are LNHDA and SQIVND (reference sequence). The CDR3 consists of 13 residues. With 5 bases clipped from V and 6 bases from J, the junction kept 6 bases outside the gene matches. The CDR3 sequence is CASSQDRGGEQYF. DNA for the CDR3: TGTGCCAGTAGTCAAGACAGGGGAGGCGAGCAGTACTTC.

V gene TRBV19 combines with J gene TRBJ1-1; D possibly corresponds to TRBD1 (6 bases). Germline V CDR1 and CDR2: LNHDA, SQIVND (reference sequence). This CDR3 region has 14 residues. Deletions cut 3 bases from V and 1 base from J, with 9 bases between. The CDR3 region has the DNA TGTGCCAGTAGTATTGGCAGGGGGAACACTGAAGCTTTCTTT. Its translation is CASSIGRGNTEAFF.